The 21 T cell receptor beta chains below come from one sample, sequenced in a study of siplizumab effects on memory and regulatory T cells. Profiling relied on immunoSEQ multiplex PCR, and the TCRdb table lists in-frame clones only, not all of them. The table lists some 65,000 clones, about 87% of them singletons. Sequenced sample: Tregs sorted from blood. The receptors here all came from a human donor in good health.

J is TRBJ2-5 and V is TRBV19; D possibly corresponds to TRBD2 (5 bases). Germline-derived CDR1 and CDR2 are LNHDA and SQIVND (reference sequence). V was pared by 6 bases and J by 5 bases, with 19 bases between. This CDR3 spans 15 amino acids. DNA of the CDR3: TGTGCCAGTAGAAATAACGGGGTAACAAGGGAGACCCAGTACTTC. Its translation: CASRNNGVTRETQYF.

The chain recombines TRBV7-2 with TRBJ2-5, with D hard to call. The ends were cut back, 1 base at V and 5 bases at J, with 8 bases in the middle. Germline V gives CDR1 SGHTA, CDR2 FQGNSA. The CDR3 is 13 amino acids. In nucleotides, the CDR3 is TGTGCCAGCAGCTTAGGGGTAGGGGAGACCCAGTACTTC. This codes for CASSLGVGETQYF. Looking up the rest from reference TRBV7-2 and TRBJ2-5 gives the full variable domain: GAGVSQSPSNKVTEKGKDVELRCDPISGHTALYWYRQSLGQGLEFLIYFQGNSAPDKSGLPSDRFSAERTGGSVSTLTIQRTQQEDSAVYLCASSLGVGETQYFGPGTRLLVL.

This rearrangement joins TRBV2 to TRBJ2-3; D is undetermined. The CDR3 runs to 12 residues. V was clipped by 5 bases and J by 8 bases, with 11 bases between them. Germline CDR1 SNHLY, CDR2 FYNNEI. CDR3 protein: CASSIDAFTQYF. CDR3 coding DNA: TGTGCCAGCAGTATTGATGCCTTTACGCAGTATTTT. The full variable domain, with the rest looked up from reference TRBV2 and TRBJ2-3, is EPEVTQTPSHQVTQMGQEVILRCVPISNHLYFYWYRQILGQKVEFLVSFYNNEISEKSEIFDDQFSVERPDGSNFTLKIRSTKLEDSAMYFCASSIDAFTQYFGPGTRLTVL.

The chain uses TRBV9 and TRBJ2-3; TRBD1 matches 9 bases. From germline, CDR1 is SGDLS and CDR2 YYNGEE. J was trimmed by 0 bases and V by 4 bases; bases with no gene match: 9. The CDR3 has 17 residues. CDR3 bases: TGTGCCAGCAGCACCCGGGACAGGGCCCTTAGCACAGATACGCAGTATTTT. Translated: CASSTRDRALSTDTQYF.

The rearrangement joins TRBV15 to TRBJ2-5; TRBD2 matches at 11 bases. This CDR3 region has 17 residues. V shed 4 bases, J shed 1 base, and the junction held 8 bases outside the gene matches. CDR1 is LNHNV and CDR2 is YYDKDF in the germline V gene (reference sequence). CDR3 nucleotides: TGTGCCACCAGCATTAGCTCTAGCGGGAGGACCCAAGAGACCCAGTACTTC. Protein sequence: CATSISSSGRTQETQYF.

V usage is TRBV14 and J usage is TRBJ2-4, with D perhaps given as TRBD1 or TRBD2 (5 bases each). The V end lost 4 bases, the J end lost 5 bases, and 18 bases lay between the germline ends. Looked up from germline, CDR1 is SGHDN and CDR2 is FVKESK. The CDR3 loop spans 16 amino acids. CDR3 DNA: TGTGCCAGCAGCCTTCCCGGTATTGGGGGAGAAAACATTCAGTACTTC. It codes for CASSLPGIGGENIQYF.

The chain has TRBV4-3 and TRBJ2-1; D may be TRBD2 (5 bases). Germline CDR1 and CDR2: LGHNA and YSLEER. Trimming left V 3 bases short and J 1 base short, with 10 bases between. This CDR3 is 15 amino acids long. The CDR3 spells CASSQGRESYNEQFF. The CDR3 nucleotides read TGCGCCAGCAGCCAGGGGAGAGAGTCCTACAATGAGCAGTTCTTC.

The chain recombines TRBV28 with TRBJ1-1; D gene uncertain. Looked up from germline, CDR1 is MDHEN and CDR2 is SYDVKM. The CDR3 sequence is 14 residues long. Trimming took off 6 bases at V and 1 base at J, with 12 bases between the two ends. The CDR3 DNA is TGTGCCAGCAGCCCCCCCCCAGGGAACACTGAAGCTTTCTTT. Protein: CASSPPPGNTEAFF.

The gene calls are TRBV9 and TRBJ2-6; D ambiguous. Trimming took 2 bases from V and 0 from J, leaving 6 bases between them. The V gene's germline CDR1 is SGDLS and CDR2 YYNGEE. This CDR3 region has 15 residues. Here the CDR3 DNA reads TGTGCCAGCAGCGTCGGAATCTCTGGGGCCAACGTCCTGACTTTC. Encoded protein: CASSVGISGANVLTF.

The gene calls are TRBV5-4 and TRBJ2-5, with 9 nucleotides matching TRBD1. The V gene end was trimmed by 3 bases and the J gene end by 4 bases; junction bases not matched to a gene: 1. The CDR3 is 13 residues long. Germline lookup yields CDR1 SGHNT and CDR2 YYREEE (reference sequence). CDR3 DNA sequence: TGTGCCAGCAGCTGGACAGGGGCAGAGACCCAGTACTTC. It is translated as CASSWTGAETQYF.

The CDR3 here is CSVAGTLKETQYF. The CDR3 DNA reads TGCAGCGTCGCCGGGACCCTTAAAGAGACCCAGTACTTC. This chain uses TRBV29-1 with TRBJ2-5, with D possibly called TRBD1 or TRBD2 (5 bases each). The ends were cut back, 6 bases at V and 3 bases at J, with 14 bases in the middle. The CDR3 loop spans 13 amino acids. Germline assignment: CDR1 SQVTM and CDR2 ANQGSEA.

V and J are TRBV6-5 and TRBJ2-1; 7 bases line up with TRBD2. Per the germline V gene, CDR1 is MNHEY and CDR2 is SVGAGI. The junction had 10 bases not matched to a gene; V was cut back by 7 bases and J by 7 bases. CDR3 size: 14 residues. For the CDR3, the DNA is TGTGCCAGCACCAACAAGGGGACTAAGAATGAGCAGTTCTTC. Its translation: CASTNKGTKNEQFF.

The gene calls are TRBV5-1 and TRBJ2-7; a possible D gene is TRBD2 (6 bases). The CDR3 is 16 amino acids. Germline lookup yields CDR1 SGHRS and CDR2 YFSETQ. The germline V and J ends were trimmed by 0 bases and 5 bases, with 18 bases remaining between them. The CDR3: CASSLARGTWGNEQYF. For the CDR3, the DNA is TGCGCCAGCAGCTTGGCCCGGGGGACCTGGGGAAACGAGCAGTACTTC.

The chain joins TRBV7-3 to TRBJ2-2; 7 bases are a match to TRBD1. The CDR3 is made up of 14 amino acids. The junction had 6 bases not matched to a gene; V was cut back by 4 bases and J by 7 bases. CDR1 SGHTA and CDR2 FQGTGA come from the germline V gene. CDR3 coding DNA: TGTGCCAGCAGCTCGGACAGGTCTTACGGGGAGCTGTTTTTT. It is translated as CASSSDRSYGELFF.

The chain couples TRBV10-1 to TRBJ1-1; D uncertain. V shed 3 bases and J shed 1 base, with 12 bases lying between them. In germline, CDR1 is WNHNN, CDR2 SYGVQD (reference sequence). The CDR3 has 15 amino acids. CDR3 coding DNA: TGCGCCAGCAGTGATAGTCGGGCCTGGAACACTGAAGCTTTCTTT. It specifies CASSDSRAWNTEAFF.

This chain links TRBV25-1 with TRBJ2-1; possibly TRBD2 for D (6 bases). Germline-derived CDR1 and CDR2 are MGHDK and SYGVNS. Trimming took off 4 bases at V and 6 bases at J, with 13 bases between the two ends. The CDR3 runs to 14 residues. The CDR3 DNA reads as TGTGCCAGCAGTGTTAGCGGAGCTCTCAATGAGCAGTTCTTC. Translation gives CASSVSGALNEQFF. The variable domain in full, completed from reference TRBV25-1 and TRBJ2-1, reads EADIYQTPRYLVIGTGKKITLECSQTMGHDKMYWYQQDPGMELHLIHYSYGVNSTEKGDLSSESTVSRIRTEHFPLTLESARPSHTSQYLCASSVSGALNEQFFGPGTRLTVL.

V usage is TRBV2 and J usage is TRBJ2-1; 8 bases line up with TRBD2. CDR3 length: 13 residues. Germline CDR1 is SNHLY and CDR2 is FYNNEI. The junction had 3 bases not matched to a gene; V was cut back by 9 bases and J by 2 bases. This chain's CDR3 is CARTSDTYNEQFF. DNA for the CDR3: TGTGCCAGGACTAGCGATACCTACAATGAGCAGTTCTTC.

The chain links TRBV11-2 to TRBJ2-1; 7 bases match TRBD2. This CDR3 has 12 amino acids. The V and J ends lost 1 base and 10 bases, in that order; junction bases with no gene match: 1. Germline assignment: CDR1 SGHAT and CDR2 FQNNGV. This CDR3 is CASSLASGEQFF. The CDR3, as DNA: TGTGCCAGCAGCTTAGCTAGCGGAGAGCAGTTCTTC.

The V and J genes are TRBV5-1 and TRBJ2-1; possible D gene TRBD1, 5 bases. This CDR3 region has 15 residues. Trimming took 0 bases from V and 7 from J, leaving 14 bases between them. CDR1 and CDR2 (germline): SGHRS, YFSETQ. CDR3 DNA sequence: TGCGCCAGCAGCTTGGCCGCAGGGTTGTGGAATGAGCAGTTCTTC. Protein sequence: CASSLAAGLWNEQFF.

There are a few counts of this clone. CDR3 in DNA: TGTGCCAGTAGTACCCTCGACAGCCGCTCCTACGAGCAGTACTTC. Translation gives CASSTLDSRSYEQYF. The chain combines TRBV19 with TRBJ2-7; D perhaps matches TRBD1 (5 bases). Trimming pared 4 bases from V and 0 bases from J, leaving 13 bases between. This CDR3 contains 15 residues. CDR1 LNHDA and CDR2 SQIVND come from the germline V gene (reference sequence).

This chain uses TRBV11-2 with TRBJ2-5; D is uncertain. The CDR3 extends over 11 amino acids. Germline CDR1 is SGHAT and CDR2 is FQNNGV. V lost 5 bases, J lost 5 bases, and 6 bases lay in between. The CDR3 DNA follows: TGTGCCAGCAGCCCCCTGGAGACCCAGTACTTC. It encodes CASSPLETQYF.